This TCR beta chain was sequenced for a study of OX40 agonist ivuxolimab in advanced cancers. About the study: Intravenous ivuxolimab was administered to patients every 2 weeks at 0.01 to 10 mg/kg. Among those enrolled, mean age was around 60 years (range about 23 to 80) and 75% to 90% were male. Enrollees could have had prior anti-PD-1, anti-PD-L1 or anti-CTLA-4 therapy, which about 40% had received.

Germline loops: CDR1 SGDLS, CDR2 YYNGEE. V lost 2 bases, J lost 2 bases, and 3 bases stayed unmatched. This CDR3 spans 15 amino acids. Clones were read by immunoSEQ multiplex PCR, and TCRdb kept only the in-frame ones, dropping some. The repertoire has tens of thousands of clones, 70% to 85% of them found once; the top ten carry roughly a tenth. Patients who had autoimmune disease history or got systemic immunosuppression were left out. The chain employs TRBV9 and TRBJ1-4; TRBD1 agrees at 7 bases. This receptor was obtained from an adult with an advanced solid tumor such as melanoma, head and neck, liver or kidney cancer. The sample here was CD4+ or CD8+ T cells sorted from blood, taken in a trial of the OX40 agonist ivuxolimab. CDR3 in amino acids: CASSVTGNTNEKLFF. The CDR3 DNA reads as TGTGCCAGCAGCGTGACAGGGAATACTAATGAAAAACTGTTTTTT.